This TCR beta chain originates from a study of CD4 T cells in relation to SARS-CoV-2 and coronaviruses. Before the COVID-19 pandemic, during about 2011-2019, CD4+ T cells were taken from unexposed donors. Cryopreserved PBMCs were CD4-enriched, then split into naive and memory cells. In germline, CDR1 is SEHNR, CDR2 FQNEAQ (reference sequence). This CDR3 comprises 13 residues. With 5 bases removed from V and 4 bases from J, the gap between germline ends came to 9 bases. Sequenced by immunoSEQ multiplex PCR; TCRdb stores in-frame clones only, minus some. This table holds more than 50,000 clones, 75% to 90% found once.

J is TRBJ1-3 and V is TRBV7-9; unclear D gene. The clonotype comes from a human donor in good health. The sequencing input was memory CD4+ T cells from PBMCs. CDR3 in DNA: TGTGCCAGCAGCCGCAGTCCCGGAAACACCATATATTTT. Translating gives CASSRSPGNTIYF.